The T cell receptor beta chain described here comes from a study of cytomegalovirus exposure and HLA in healthy donors. A multiplex PCR was run with 60 Vbeta primers and 13 Jbeta primers. The assay was immunoSEQ multiplex PCR, and TCRdb's table has in-frame clones only and misses some. The data show 180,000 or so clones, 65% to 80% seen once. For this clone: Its antigen is currently unknown.

Study results and limitations: Later analysis suggested links between common viral pathogens and several top significant clusters.

The CDR3 extends over 15 amino acids. Trimming at V came to 3 bases and at J to 6 bases, leaving 5 bases not matched to a gene. CDR1 and CDR2 (germline): LGHNA, YNFKEQ. The source material was PBMCs. The chain has TRBV4-2 and TRBJ2-3, with 11 bases identical to TRBD2. This receptor was identified in a woman in her 30s in good health and CMV-seropositive. The CDR3 DNA sequence: TGTGCCAGCAGCCAGGTAGCGGGGGGGCCGGATACGCAGTATTTT. Translation: CASSQVAGGPDTQYF.